Below, 10 T cell receptor beta chains from the same sample are listed, as sequenced in a study of Graves' ophthalmopathy and Graves' hyperthyroidism. As the template, RNA transcripts were used to amplify TCR beta CDR3 regions. Second-round multiplex PCR came after first-round RT-PCR with HTBI primers. TCRdb reprocessed the multiplex PCR reads via MiXCR and lists one record per CDR3 protein. The sample consists of 350,000 to 450,000 distinct CDR3 sequences, around 21% of them appearing once. Sequencing was carried out using peripheral blood. These receptors were collected from a woman aged 18-35 years with stable Graves' hyperthyroidism.

The J gene is TRBJ2-6, the V gene TRBV15, with TRBD1 matching over 9 bases. This CDR3 contains 17 residues. V shed 0 bases and J 1 base; nucleotides not matched to a gene: 1. Germline CDR1 is LNHNV and CDR2 is YYDKDF (reference sequence). CDR3 sequence (DNA): TGTGCCACCAGCAGAGAAGGACAGGGGTCTGGGGCCAACGTCCTGACTTTC. This translates into CATSREGQGSGANVLTF.

This clonotype has at least ten counts. The chain couples TRBV7-2 to TRBJ2-7; 10 bases align to TRBD2. The germline gives CDR1 SGHTA, CDR2 FQGNSA. The CDR3 extends over 15 amino acids. V shed 5 bases and J 4 bases; nucleotides not matched to a gene: 8. This chain's CDR3 is CASSPRPSGSYEQYF. The DNA of the CDR3 is TGTGCCAGCAGCCCCCGCCCTAGCGGGAGTTACGAGCAGTACTTC. Full variable domain (outside the CDR3, taken from reference TRBV7-2 and TRBJ2-7): GAGVSQSPSNKVTEKGKDVELRCDPISGHTALYWYRQSLGQGLEFLIYFQGNSAPDKSGLPSDRFSAERTGGSVSTLTIQRTQQEDSAVYLCASSPRPSGSYEQYFGPGTRLTVT.

This clonotype was found many times. The gene calls are TRBV28 and TRBJ2-7, with D perhaps TRBD1 (5 bases). The V gene's germline CDR1 is MDHEN and CDR2 SYDVKM. The CDR3 has 14 amino acids. The CDR3 sequence: CASVGLGVIYEQYF. In DNA form, the CDR3 reads TGTGCTTCAGTGGGGCTGGGCGTAATCTACGAGCAGTACTTC.

This clonotype came up many times. The V call is TRBV19, the J call TRBJ2-7; D is possibly TRBD1 (6 bases). Trimming removed 6 bases at V and 1 base at J, with 10 bases between. This CDR3 contains 13 residues. Germline CDR1 LNHDA, CDR2 SQIVND (reference sequence). The chain's CDR3 is CASRGRGSYEQYF. DNA of the CDR3: TGTGCCAGTAGGGGCAGGGGTTCCTACGAGCAGTACTTC.

In this sample, this clonotype turned up many times. The chain combines TRBV6-5 with TRBJ1-1, with TRBD1 matching over 10 bases. Germline V gives CDR1 MNHEY, CDR2 SVGAGI. The CDR3 has 14 residues. V shed 0 bases and J 11 bases; nucleotides not matched to a gene: 6. The CDR3 region has the DNA TGTGCCAGCAGTTACTCGAGACAGGGGGCGGAGGCTTTCTTT. The encoded protein is CASSYSRQGAEAFF.

This clonotype was counted many times. V usage is TRBV2 and J usage is TRBJ2-2, with D possibly being TRBD2 (6 bases). V lost 6 bases to trimming and J lost 1 base, with 12 bases between them. The V gene's germline CDR1 is SNHLY and CDR2 FYNNEI. The CDR3 loop spans 15 amino acids. The CDR3 DNA reads TGTGCCAGCAGCCCCGGGACTCTGAACACCGGGGAGCTGTTTTTT. Its translation is CASSPGTLNTGELFF.

In this sample, this clonotype turned up many times. J is TRBJ2-2 and V is TRBV6-5; 9 bases fit TRBD2. The CDR3 sequence is 15 residues long. The germline CDR1 and CDR2 sequences are MNHEY and SVGAGI. V was clipped by 2 bases and J by 7 bases; unmatched bases: 5. CDR3 region: CASSYVIAGDGELFF. CDR3 coding DNA: TGTGCCAGCAGTTACGTGATAGCGGGAGACGGGGAGCTGTTTTTT.

This clonotype was recorded at least ten times. The V and J genes are TRBV20-1 and TRBJ2-5, with 9 bases matching TRBD1. The CDR3 consists of 14 residues. Germline lookup yields CDR1 DFQATT and CDR2 SNEGSKA (reference sequence). V shed 0 bases and J 4 bases; nucleotides not matched to a gene: 3. The CDR3 DNA follows: TGCAGTGCTAGAGATGGGGGACAGGGAGAGACCCAGTACTTC. It codes for CSARDGGQGETQYF.

The chain combines TRBV6-2 or TRBV6-3 with TRBJ1-2; tentative D call: TRBD1 (5 bases). Germline CDR1 and CDR2: MNHEY and SVGEGT. This CDR3 contains 14 residues. With 5 bases removed from V and 6 bases from J, the gap between germline ends came to 16 bases. The CDR3, as DNA: TGTGCCAGCAGTCAGCAAGGGGAGTCGGATGGCTACACCTTC. This encodes CASSQQGESDGYTF.

This clonotype was observed at least ten times. This chain joins TRBV30 and TRBJ2-7; TRBD1 agrees at 7 bases. With V trimmed by 3 bases and J by 3 bases, 11 bases remained unmatched. The germline V gene encodes CDR1 GTSNPN and CDR2 SVGIG (reference sequence). This CDR3 contains 15 residues. CDR3 in DNA: TGTGCCTGGAGCGTTCCCGGACAGGCCCTCTACGAGCAGTACTTC. This codes for CAWSVPGQALYEQYF.